In its sample, the clone carrying this T cell receptor beta chain was seen once. One junction end does not reproduce the germline sequence, and a read error may be involved. The data were taken from a study of cytomegalovirus exposure and HLA in healthy donors. The PCR contained 60 Vbeta and 13 Jbeta primers. Generated by immunoSEQ multiplex PCR, the TCRdb table keeps only in-frame clones and is missing some. The sample carries about 170,000 clones, approximately 81% recorded once. Germline V CDR1 and CDR2: SEHNR, FQNEAQ (reference sequence). This CDR3 has 13 amino acids. The sequence was obtained from a man under 40 in good health and CMV-seropositive. What was sequenced was PBMCs. The chain has TRBV7-9 and TRBJ1-1, with D unclear. In DNA, the CDR3 is TGTTCCAGCAGCACAAACAGGAACACTGAAGCTTTCTTT. Protein sequence: CSSSTNRNTEAFF.